The 13 T cell receptor beta chains reported below all come from one sample, sequenced in a study of CD8 T cells in ankylosing spondylitis. TCRdb ran MiXCR on the 5' RACE reads and lists one entry per CDR3 protein. The sample yields a few hundred thousand distinct CDR3 sequences, roughly a quarter seen once. The material sequenced was blood, either unsorted or a sorted T cell fraction (not recorded which). Receptor source: a male donor with ankylosing spondylitis or in good health (not recorded which).

This clonotype was seen a few times. CDR3 nucleotide sequence: TGCAGTGCACAGGATTCTGGCTATAATTCACCCCTCCACTTT. Translating it yields CSAQDSGYNSPLHF. The chain has TRBV20-1 and TRBJ1-6; tentative D call: TRBD1 (5 bases). CDR1 and CDR2 from the germline V gene are DFQATT and SNEGSKA (reference sequence). This CDR3 contains 14 residues. V lost 6 bases and J 3 bases, leaving 12 bases between the germline ends.

This clonotype has just a few counts. The J gene is TRBJ2-3, the V gene TRBV20-1; D possibly corresponds to TRBD2 (7 bases). CDR3 length: 15 amino acids. Germline values: CDR1 DFQATT, CDR2 SNEGSKA (reference sequence). Trimming cost V 6 bases and J 2 bases, with 18 bases left between them. The CDR3 here is CSAPRGGATTDTQYF. The CDR3 nucleotides are TGCAGTGCCCCTAGGGGGGGGGCCACCACAGATACGCAGTATTTT.

Ten or more counts support this clonotype. The chain combines TRBV29-1 with TRBJ2-3, with TRBD1 as a possible D gene (6 bases). The CDR3 length is 13 residues. Deletions cut 6 bases from V and 2 bases from J, with 12 bases between. The V gene's germline CDR1 is SQVTM and CDR2 ANQGSEA. The CDR3 loop reads CSVSGTLTDTQYF. DNA of the CDR3: TGCAGCGTCTCCGGGACACTCACAGATACGCAGTATTTT.

This clonotype was seen a handful of times. V is TRBV5-1 and J is TRBJ2-5, with 10 nucleotides matching TRBD2. V dropped 4 bases and J dropped 4; count of bases not matched to a gene: 10. Per the germline V gene, CDR1 is SGHRS and CDR2 is YFSETQ. The CDR3 consists of 16 residues. CDR3 sequence: CASSPRPGLASETQYF. The CDR3 DNA follows: TGCGCCAGCAGCCCGCGGCCGGGACTAGCGTCAGAGACCCAGTACTTC.

This clonotype turned up a few times. This chain connects TRBV20-1 to TRBJ2-5; TRBD2 aligns across 8 bases. V shed 1 base, J shed 5 bases, and the junction held 9 bases outside the gene matches. The CDR3 has 15 amino acids. The germline V gene has CDR1 DFQATT and CDR2 SNEGSKA (reference sequence). CDR3 residues: CSARVPGGMVETQYF. CDR3 bases: TGCAGTGCTAGAGTGCCGGGGGGGATGGTGGAGACCCAGTACTTC.

The chain has TRBV20-1 and TRBJ2-5; no definite D call. Germline CDR1 reads DFQATT; CDR2 reads SNEGSKA (reference sequence). CDR3 size: 13 residues. V was cut by 0 bases and J by 5 bases, with 10 bases left in between. DNA for the CDR3: TGCAGTGCTAGAGATGGCCCCGGGGAGACCCAGTACTTC. This codes for CSARDGPGETQYF.

This clonotype was found many times. The V gene is TRBV29-1, the J gene TRBJ2-4, with TRBD1 matching over 8 bases. The CDR3 runs to 14 residues. Germline V lookup: CDR1 SQVTM, CDR2 ANQGSEA. V lost 3 bases, J lost 7 bases, and 8 bases stayed unmatched. The DNA of the CDR3 is TGCAGCGTTGATAAAGGGACAGGCAAGAACATTCAGTACTTC. Encoded protein: CSVDKGTGKNIQYF.

This clonotype was seen at least ten times. This chain uses TRBV2 with TRBJ2-3; TRBD2 aligns across 7 bases. Germline CDR1 reads SNHLY; CDR2 reads FYNNEI. This CDR3 is 13 amino acids long. Germline trimming cut 11 bases from V and 2 bases from J; bases unmatched to any gene: 7. The CDR3 reads CAVSGGSTDTQYF. The DNA of the CDR3 is TGTGCCGTCTCGGGGGGTTCCACAGATACGCAGTATTTT.

This clonotype was detected only a few times. The CDR3 protein is CSARSAWRGGVDEQFF. DNA for the CDR3: TGCAGTGCTAGATCGGCTTGGCGGGGGGGGGTTGATGAGCAGTTCTTC. The chain combines TRBV20-1 with TRBJ2-1; TRBD2 agrees at 9 bases. The length of the CDR3 is 16 residues. The germline gives CDR1 DFQATT, CDR2 SNEGSKA (reference sequence). Losses at the gene ends were 2 bases for V and 8 bases for J; bases not matched to a gene: 13.

This clonotype was seen a handful of times. This rearrangement joins TRBV4-1 to TRBJ2-1, with TRBD1 as a possible D gene (5 bases). This CDR3 comprises 15 residues. Germline values: CDR1 MGHRA, CDR2 YSYEKL. Trimming removed 4 bases at V and 6 bases at J, with 16 bases between. CDR3 sequence reads: CASSLPTKRGNEQFF. The CDR3 DNA reads TGCGCCAGCAGCCTTCCGACAAAAAGGGGCAATGAGCAGTTCTTC.

This clonotype was counted only a few times. The J gene is TRBJ2-3, the V gene TRBV20-1; possible D gene TRBD2, 7 bases. The CDR3 is 14 residues long. CDR1 DFQATT and CDR2 SNEGSKA come from the germline V gene (reference sequence). V gave up 3 bases and J gave up 2 bases, with 12 bases separating them. The CDR3 DNA sequence: TGCAGTGCTAGGGGGCGGGGGCACACAGATACGCAGTATTTT. It encodes CSARGRGHTDTQYF.

This clonotype has at least ten counts. CDR3 amino acids: CASSQDRLAGAKQETQYF. The CDR3 region has the DNA TGTGCCAGCAGCCAAGATAGGCTAGCGGGGGCCAAACAAGAGACCCAGTACTTC. This rearrangement joins TRBV3-1 to TRBJ2-5; TRBD2 matches at 10 bases. This CDR3 spans 18 amino acids. Germline CDR1 is LGHDT and CDR2 is YNNKEL (reference sequence). The ends lost 0 bases at V and 2 bases at J; junction bases unmatched: 9.

This clonotype was seen many times. The chain recombines TRBV20-1 with TRBJ1-4, with TRBD1 as a possible D gene (5 bases). The V gene's germline CDR1 is DFQATT and CDR2 SNEGSKA (reference sequence). The V end lost 0 bases, the J end lost 8 bases, and 13 bases lay between the germline ends. CDR3 length equals 14 residues. The CDR3 DNA sequence: TGCAGTGCTAGAGATGGGCAGGGCAGGGAAAAACTGTTTTTT. Protein product: CSARDGQGREKLFF.